Each of the 20 T cell receptor beta chains below was sequenced from the same sample in a study of blood T cell repertoires in COVID-19. Measured with immunoSEQ multiplex PCR; TCRdb has only the in-frame clones, and not every one. The sample lists approximately 130,000 clones, more than 70% occurring once. Input material: peripheral blood. These receptors came from a human donor in a cohort sampled during active COVID-19.

The chain combines TRBV2 with TRBJ1-2, with TRBD1 matching over 9 bases. From germline, CDR1 is SNHLY and CDR2 FYNNEI. The junction had 5 bases not matched to a gene; V was cut back by 5 bases and J by 1 base. The CDR3 contains 15 residues. The CDR3 DNA reads as TGTGCCAGCAGTCCCTGGGACAGGGTTAACTATGGCTACACCTTC. This translates into CASSPWDRVNYGYTF.

This chain joins TRBV13 and TRBJ1-3, with D tentatively TRBD1 (6 bases). Trimming pared 5 bases from V and 0 bases from J, leaving 17 bases between. The CDR3 is made up of 17 amino acids. Germline loops: CDR1 PRHDT, CDR2 FYEKMQ (reference sequence). CDR3 DNA: TGTGCCAGCAGCACCCGGGGACATTGGGTCTCTGGAAACACCATATATTTT. Translation gives CASSTRGHWVSGNTIYF. The full variable domain, in which reference TRBV13 and TRBJ1-3 provide the parts outside the CDR3, is AAGVIQSPRHLIKEKRETATLKCYPIPRHDTVYWYQQGPGQDPQFLISFYEKMQSDKGSIPDRFSAQQFSDYHSELNMSSLELGDSALYFCASSTRGHWVSGNTIYFGEGSWLTVV.

This clone is a singleton in its sample. The chain joins TRBV19 to TRBJ2-7; 9 bases fit TRBD2. The CDR3 is made up of 15 amino acids. With 5 bases clipped from V and 4 bases from J, the junction kept 9 bases outside the gene matches. Germline V gene data show CDR1 as LNHDA and CDR2 as SQIVND (reference sequence). The CDR3 bases are TGTGCCAGTAGTCGGAATAGCGGGAGAGGGTACGAGCAGTACTTC. It is translated as CASSRNSGRGYEQYF.

This clone came up a few times. The V call is TRBV27, the J call TRBJ1-1, with TRBD1 matching over 8 bases. The ends lost 10 bases at V and 5 bases at J; junction bases unmatched: 3. There are 11 residues in the CDR3. The V gene's germline CDR1 is MNHEY and CDR2 SMNVEV (reference sequence). DNA for the CDR3: TGTGCCACGCGACAGGGGACTGAAGCTTTCTTT. Amino acid sequence: CATRQGTEAFF.

This clone turned up a few times. This chain connects TRBV19 to TRBJ1-6; TRBD1 matches 9 bases. V shed 5 bases, J shed 5 bases, and the junction held 4 bases outside the gene matches. This CDR3 has 15 amino acids. Germline CDR1 is LNHDA and CDR2 is SQIVND (reference sequence). The CDR3 is CASSPGTGNNSPLHF. The CDR3 bases are TGTGCCAGTAGTCCAGGGACAGGGAATAATTCACCCCTCCACTTT.

Only a few counts were recorded for this clone. V gene TRBV19 combines with J gene TRBJ2-5, with 7 bases identical to TRBD2. The V gene end was trimmed by 5 bases and the J gene end by 5 bases; junction bases not matched to a gene: 5. Germline CDR1 and CDR2: LNHDA and SQIVND (reference sequence). This CDR3 is 13 amino acids long. The CDR3 DNA follows: TGTGCCAGTAGTTCTCAGGGAGGGGAGACCCAGTACTTC. Translated: CASSSQGGETQYF.

The chain couples TRBV15 to TRBJ2-2; 8 bases agree with TRBD2. The CDR3 is made up of 14 amino acids. CDR1 is LNHNV, CDR2 YYDKDF, per germline (reference sequence). The J segment lost 5 bases and the V segment lost 7 bases, leaving 6 bases of the junction unmatched. The DNA of the CDR3 is TGTGCCACCAAGCGGGAGCCCCGAACCGGGGAGCTGTTTTTT. Its protein product is CATKREPRTGELFF.

V gene TRBV7-6 combines with J gene TRBJ2-7; 10 bases agree with TRBD1. The germline CDR1 and CDR2 sequences are SGHVS and FNYEAQ. The trim removed 1 base at V and 5 bases at J, leaving 2 bases unmatched. This CDR3 region has 14 residues. Written as DNA, the CDR3 is TGTGCCAGCAGCTTAGGGACAGGGGGACACGAGCAGTACTTC. It yields the protein CASSLGTGGHEQYF.

A word on this clone: Other DNA sequences of this sample code for an identical CDR3. The chain joins TRBV7-8 to TRBJ2-7; 9 nucleotides agree with TRBD1. With V trimmed by 5 bases and J by 1 base, 6 bases remained unmatched. The CDR3 totals 15 residues. Germline CDR1 and CDR2: SGHVS and FQNEAQ. CDR3 protein: CASSPGQGPSYEQYF. DNA for the CDR3: TGTGCCAGCAGCCCTGGACAGGGGCCATCCTACGAGCAGTACTTC.

V is TRBV2 and J is TRBJ2-7, with 8 bases fitting TRBD1. Germline V gene lookup returns CDR1 SNHLY and CDR2 FYNNEI. CDR3 size: 13 residues. Unmatched junction bases numbered 4, after V lost 4 bases and J lost 5 bases. The CDR3 spells CASSGTGLHEQYF. CDR3 sequence (DNA): TGTGCCAGCAGTGGGACAGGGCTTCACGAGCAGTACTTC.

The J gene is TRBJ2-3, the V gene TRBV18, with D possibly being TRBD1 (6 bases). Germline lookup yields CDR1 KGHSH and CDR2 LQKENI. Trimming took 4 bases from V and 1 from J, leaving 15 bases between them. The CDR3 consists of 16 residues. CDR3 sequence (DNA): TGTGCCAGCTCACGTCCCATCCCAGGGGGCACAGATACGCAGTATTTT. Translation: CASSRPIPGGTDTQYF.

This clone was counted only a few times. The chain links TRBV9 to TRBJ2-7, with 7 positions matching TRBD2. Unmatched junction bases numbered 6, after V lost 0 bases and J lost 3 bases. This CDR3 contains 15 residues. Germline CDR1 and CDR2: SGDLS and YYNGEE. The CDR3 DNA is TGTGCCAGCAGCGTAGGTCTAGCGGAGGACTACGAGCAGTACTTC. Protein product: CASSVGLAEDYEQYF.

This clone was seen only a few times. The CDR3 loop reads CASSDNFGEQFF. The DNA of the CDR3 is TGTGCCAGCAGTGACAACTTCGGTGAGCAGTTCTTC. The chain couples TRBV6-1 to TRBJ2-1; D call uncertain. Trimming took 3 bases from V and 9 from J, leaving 9 bases between them. The CDR3 sequence is 12 residues long. Germline loops: CDR1 MNHNS, CDR2 SASEGT.

The chain joins TRBV10-2 to TRBJ2-1; 7 nucleotides agree with TRBD1. Per germline, CDR1 WSHSY and CDR2 SAAADI. CDR3 size: 13 residues. V shed 7 bases and J 4 bases; nucleotides not matched to a gene: 4. CDR3 region: CASTPGGYNEQFF. The DNA of the CDR3 is TGCGCCAGCACCCCAGGGGGTTACAATGAGCAGTTCTTC.

The CDR3 sequence is CASSQDGGHGTEAFF. The CDR3 coding sequence is TGTGCCAGCAGCCAAGACGGGGGGCACGGGACTGAAGCTTTCTTT. V and J are TRBV3-1 (or the pseudogene TRBV3-2) and TRBJ1-1, with D possibly TRBD1 on 6 matching bases. Germline CDR1 LGHDT, CDR2 YNNKEL (reference sequence). V was trimmed by 0 bases and J by 5 bases, leaving 13 bases between them. The CDR3 consists of 15 residues.

The V and J genes are TRBV11-3 and TRBJ2-7; 9 bases map to TRBD1. V was clipped by 3 bases and J by 3 bases; unmatched bases: 3. This CDR3 is 14 amino acids long. Germline lookup yields CDR1 SGHNT and CDR2 YENEEA. The CDR3 nucleotides are TGTGCCAGCAGCTTTGGGACAGGGTTCTACGAGCAGTACTTC. As protein: CASSFGTGFYEQYF.

The chain couples TRBV13 to TRBJ1-1; TRBD1 matches 7 bases. CDR1 is PRHDT and CDR2 is FYEKMQ in the germline V gene (reference sequence). The CDR3 is 14 residues long. Losses at the gene ends were 3 bases for V and 0 bases for J; bases not matched to a gene: 1. CDR3 DNA sequence: TGTGCCAGCAGCTTGGGACAGATGAACACTGAAGCTTTCTTT. Translated: CASSLGQMNTEAFF.

This clone was recorded only once. For the CDR3, the DNA is TGTGCCAGCAGTCCAGACAGGGGCGGGCCCGCGGCTAATGAAAAACTGTTTTTT. Amino acids: CASSPDRGGPAANEKLFF. This chain connects TRBV2 to TRBJ1-4; 8 bases are a match to TRBD1. V was pared by 5 bases and J by 3 bases, with 14 bases of the junction left unmatched. There are 18 residues in the CDR3. Germline CDR1 is SNHLY and CDR2 is FYNNEI.

This clone was observed a handful of times. This chain uses TRBV10-3 with TRBJ2-7; possible D gene TRBD1, 6 bases. This CDR3 contains 14 residues. Germline loops: CDR1 ENHRY, CDR2 SYGVKD. V was trimmed by 3 bases and J by 4 bases, leaving 13 bases between them. CDR3 in amino acids: CAISEGQSEYEQYF. CDR3 nucleotide sequence: TGTGCCATCAGTGAAGGACAGTCTGAGTACGAGCAGTACTTC.

The CDR3 loop is CASGLGTGLIGYEQYF. The CDR3 DNA sequence: TGTGCTAGTGGTTTGGGGACAGGGCTTATCGGCTACGAGCAGTACTTC. The gene calls are TRBV12-5 and TRBJ2-7, with 8 positions matching TRBD1. The CDR3 has 16 amino acids. Germline CDR1 LGHNT, CDR2 FRNRAP. The J segment lost 3 bases and the V segment lost 1 base, leaving 8 bases of the junction unmatched.